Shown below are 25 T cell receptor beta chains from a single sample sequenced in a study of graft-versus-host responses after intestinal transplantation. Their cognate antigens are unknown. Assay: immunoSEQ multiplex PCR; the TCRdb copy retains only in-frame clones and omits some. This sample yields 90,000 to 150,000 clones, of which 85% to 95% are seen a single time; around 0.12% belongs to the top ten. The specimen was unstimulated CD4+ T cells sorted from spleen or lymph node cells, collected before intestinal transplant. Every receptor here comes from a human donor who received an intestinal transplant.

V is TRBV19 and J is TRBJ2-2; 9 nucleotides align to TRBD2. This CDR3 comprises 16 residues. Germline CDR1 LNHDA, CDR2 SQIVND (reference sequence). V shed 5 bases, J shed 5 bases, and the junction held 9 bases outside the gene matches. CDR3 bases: TGTGCCAGTAGTGTGGATGGGACTAGCTTAACCGGGGAGCTGTTTTTT. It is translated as CASSVDGTSLTGELFF. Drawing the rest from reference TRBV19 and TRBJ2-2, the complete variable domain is DGGITQSPKYLFRKEGQNVTLSCEQNLNHDAMYWYRQDPGQGLRLIYYSQIVNDFQKGDIAEGYSVSREKKESFPLTVTSAQKNPTAFYLCASSVDGTSLTGELFFGEGSRLTVL.

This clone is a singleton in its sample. This chain's CDR3 is CAWSVNYEQYF. In DNA form, the CDR3 reads TGTGCCTGGAGTGTAAACTACGAGCAGTACTTC. The V gene is TRBV30, the J gene TRBJ2-7; D not resolved. Germline V gene lookup returns CDR1 GTSNPN and CDR2 SVGIG (reference sequence). This CDR3 comprises 11 residues. V lost 0 bases and J 3 bases, leaving 3 bases between the germline ends.

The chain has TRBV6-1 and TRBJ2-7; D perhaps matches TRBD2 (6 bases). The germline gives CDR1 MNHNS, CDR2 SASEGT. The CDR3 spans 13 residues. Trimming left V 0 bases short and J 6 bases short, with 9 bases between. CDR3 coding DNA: TGTGCCAGCAGTGAAGCATGGGGAGGCGAGCAGTACTTC. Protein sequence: CASSEAWGGEQYF.

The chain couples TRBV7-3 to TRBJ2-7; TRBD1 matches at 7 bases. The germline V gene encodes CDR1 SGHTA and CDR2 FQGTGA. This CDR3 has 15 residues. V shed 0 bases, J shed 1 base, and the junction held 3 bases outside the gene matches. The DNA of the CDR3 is TGTGCCAGCAGCTTAACAGGGGGCGGTTCCTACGAGCAGTACTTC. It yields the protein CASSLTGGGSYEQYF.

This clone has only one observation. This chain's CDR3 is CASSLGGGAGANVLTF. DNA for the CDR3: TGTGCCAGCAGTTTAGGAGGGGGTGCTGGGGCCAACGTCCTGACTTTC. The V gene is TRBV27, the J gene TRBJ2-6, with D perhaps matching TRBD1 or TRBD2 (6 bases each). The CDR3 loop spans 16 amino acids. Trimming took 2 bases from V and 2 from J, leaving 10 bases between them. Germline assignment: CDR1 MNHEY and CDR2 SMNVEV (reference sequence).

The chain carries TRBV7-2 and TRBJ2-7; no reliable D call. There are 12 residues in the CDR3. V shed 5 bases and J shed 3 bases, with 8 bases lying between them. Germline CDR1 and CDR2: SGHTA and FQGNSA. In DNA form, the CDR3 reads TGTGCCAGCAGCCCAGAAATCTACGAGCAGTACTTC. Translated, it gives CASSPEIYEQYF.

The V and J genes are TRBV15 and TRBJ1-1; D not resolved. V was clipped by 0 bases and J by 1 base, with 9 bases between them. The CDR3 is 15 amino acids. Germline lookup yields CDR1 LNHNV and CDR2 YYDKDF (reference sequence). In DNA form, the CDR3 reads TGTGCCACCAGCAGAGATACGGCTCGGAACACTGAAGCTTTCTTT. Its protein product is CATSRDTARNTEAFF.

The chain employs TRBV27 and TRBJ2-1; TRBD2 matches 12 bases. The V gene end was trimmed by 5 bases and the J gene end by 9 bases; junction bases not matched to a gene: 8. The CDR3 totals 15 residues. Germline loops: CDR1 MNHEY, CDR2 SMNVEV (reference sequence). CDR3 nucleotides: TGTGCCAGCAGTAGACTAGCGGGAGCCTTTGGTGAGCAGTTCTTC. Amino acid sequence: CASSRLAGAFGEQFF.

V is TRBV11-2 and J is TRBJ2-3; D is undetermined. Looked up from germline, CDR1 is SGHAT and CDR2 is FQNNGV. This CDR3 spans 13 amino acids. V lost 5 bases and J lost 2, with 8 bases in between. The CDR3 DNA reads TGTGCCAGCAGCCCCCAGATCACAGATACGCAGTATTTT. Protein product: CASSPQITDTQYF.

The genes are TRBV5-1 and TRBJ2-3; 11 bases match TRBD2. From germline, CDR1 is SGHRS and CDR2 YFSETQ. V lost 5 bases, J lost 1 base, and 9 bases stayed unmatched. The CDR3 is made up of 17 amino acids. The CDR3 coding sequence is TGCGCCAGCAGACTTAGCGGGAGGGCCCGTGGCACAGATACGCAGTATTTT. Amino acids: CASRLSGRARGTDTQYF. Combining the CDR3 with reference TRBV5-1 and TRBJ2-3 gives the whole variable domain KAGVTQTPRYLIKTRGQQVTLSCSPISGHRSVSWYQQTPGQGLQFLFEYFSETQRNKGNFPGRFSGRQFSNSRSEMNVSTLELGDSALYLCASRLSGRARGTDTQYFGPGTRLTVL.

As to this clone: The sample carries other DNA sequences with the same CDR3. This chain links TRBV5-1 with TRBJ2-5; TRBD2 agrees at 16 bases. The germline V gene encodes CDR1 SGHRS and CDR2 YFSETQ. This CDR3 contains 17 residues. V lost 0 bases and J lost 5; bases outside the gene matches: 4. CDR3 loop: CASSLAGLAGGRETQYF. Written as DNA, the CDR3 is TGCGCCAGCAGCTTGGCGGGACTAGCGGGAGGGCGGGAGACCCAGTACTTC.

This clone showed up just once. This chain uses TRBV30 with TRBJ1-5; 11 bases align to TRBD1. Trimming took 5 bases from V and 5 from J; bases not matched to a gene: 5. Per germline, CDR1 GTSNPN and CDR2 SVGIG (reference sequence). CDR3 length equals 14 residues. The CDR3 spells CAWGTGGMDQPQHF. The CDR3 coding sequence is TGTGCCTGGGGGACAGGGGGTATGGATCAGCCCCAGCATTTT.

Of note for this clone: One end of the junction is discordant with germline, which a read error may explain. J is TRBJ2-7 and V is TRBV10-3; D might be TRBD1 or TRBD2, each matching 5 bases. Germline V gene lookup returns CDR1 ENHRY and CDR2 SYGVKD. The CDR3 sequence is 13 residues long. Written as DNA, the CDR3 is TGTGCCATCAGTGAGTCGGGTTCCGGGACGGATATGTTC. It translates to CAISESGSGTDMF.

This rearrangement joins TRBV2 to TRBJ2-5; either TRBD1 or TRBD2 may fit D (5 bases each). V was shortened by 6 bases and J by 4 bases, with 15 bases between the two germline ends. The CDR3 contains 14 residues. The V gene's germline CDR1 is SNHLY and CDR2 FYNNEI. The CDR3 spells CASREAARGETQYF. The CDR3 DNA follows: TGTGCCAGCAGGGAGGCAGCGAGGGGAGAGACCCAGTACTTC.

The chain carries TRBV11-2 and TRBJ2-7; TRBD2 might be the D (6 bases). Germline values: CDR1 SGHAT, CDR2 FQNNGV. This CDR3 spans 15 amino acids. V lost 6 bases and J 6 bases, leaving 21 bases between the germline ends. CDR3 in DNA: TGTGCCAGCAGGACACCGGGACTTATGTCAGTCGAGCAGTACTTC. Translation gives CASRTPGLMSVEQYF.

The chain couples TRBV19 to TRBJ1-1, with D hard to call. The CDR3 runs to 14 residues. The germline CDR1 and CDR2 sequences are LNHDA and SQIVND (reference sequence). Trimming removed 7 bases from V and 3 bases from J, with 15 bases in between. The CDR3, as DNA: TGTGCCAGTACCCTTTCGAGCGGGTACACTGAAGCTTTCTTT. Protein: CASTLSSGYTEAFF.

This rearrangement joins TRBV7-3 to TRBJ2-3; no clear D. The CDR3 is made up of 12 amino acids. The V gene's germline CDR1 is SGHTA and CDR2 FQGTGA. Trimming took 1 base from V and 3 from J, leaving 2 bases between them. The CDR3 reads CASSLSTDTQYF. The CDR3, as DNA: TGTGCCAGCAGCTTAAGTACAGATACGCAGTATTTT.

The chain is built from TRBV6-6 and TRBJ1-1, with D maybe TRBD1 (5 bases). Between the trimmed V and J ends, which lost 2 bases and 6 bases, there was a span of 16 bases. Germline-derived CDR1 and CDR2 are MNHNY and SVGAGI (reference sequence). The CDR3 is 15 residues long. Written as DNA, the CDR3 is TGTGCCAGCAGTTACGCCAAGCTGGGGGACCCTGAAGCTTTCTTT. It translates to CASSYAKLGDPEAFF.

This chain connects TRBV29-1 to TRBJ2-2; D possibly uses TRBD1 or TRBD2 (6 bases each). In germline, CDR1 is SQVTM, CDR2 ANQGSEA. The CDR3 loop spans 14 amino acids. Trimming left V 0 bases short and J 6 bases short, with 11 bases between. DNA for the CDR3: TGCAGCGTTGAAGAAAGGGGGAGGCCCGGGGAGCTGTTTTTT. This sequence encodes CSVEERGRPGELFF.

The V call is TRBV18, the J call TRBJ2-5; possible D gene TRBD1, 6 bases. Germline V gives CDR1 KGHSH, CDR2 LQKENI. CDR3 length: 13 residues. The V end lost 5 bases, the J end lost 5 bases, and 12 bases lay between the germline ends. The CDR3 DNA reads TGTGCCAGCTCATTTTCAGGGGAGGAGACCCAGTACTTC. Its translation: CASSFSGEETQYF.

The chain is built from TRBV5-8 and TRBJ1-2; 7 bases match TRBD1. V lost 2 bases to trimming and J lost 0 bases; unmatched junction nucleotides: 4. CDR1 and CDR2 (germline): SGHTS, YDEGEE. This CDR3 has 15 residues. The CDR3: CASSLLQGSNYGYTF. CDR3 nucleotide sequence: TGTGCCAGCAGCTTATTACAGGGGTCTAACTATGGCTACACCTTC.

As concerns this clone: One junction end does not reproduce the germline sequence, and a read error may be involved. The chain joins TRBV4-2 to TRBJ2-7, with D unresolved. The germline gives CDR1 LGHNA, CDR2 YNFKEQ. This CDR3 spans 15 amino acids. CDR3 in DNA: TGTGCCAGCAGACAAGGACCGGACGTAACCTACGAGCAGTACTTC. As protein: CASRQGPDVTYEQYF.

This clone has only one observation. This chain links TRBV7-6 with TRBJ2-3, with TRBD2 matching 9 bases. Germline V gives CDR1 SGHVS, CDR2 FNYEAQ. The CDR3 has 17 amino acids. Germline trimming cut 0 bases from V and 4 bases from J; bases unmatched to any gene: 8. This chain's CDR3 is CASSLAGAGGLADTQYF. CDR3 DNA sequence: TGTGCCAGCAGCTTAGCGGGTGCGGGAGGGCTGGCAGATACGCAGTATTTT. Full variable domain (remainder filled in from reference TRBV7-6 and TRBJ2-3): GAGVSQSPRYKVTKRGQDVALRCDPISGHVSLYWYRQALGQGPEFLTYFNYEAQQDKSGLPNDRFSAERPEGSISTLTIQRTEQRDSAMYRCASSLAGAGGLADTQYFGPGTRLTVL.

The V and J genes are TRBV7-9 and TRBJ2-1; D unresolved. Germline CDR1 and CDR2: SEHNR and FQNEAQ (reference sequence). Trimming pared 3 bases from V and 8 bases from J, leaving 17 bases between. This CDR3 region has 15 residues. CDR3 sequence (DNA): TGTGCCAGCAGCTTCTATTCAGGAGTAAAACATGAGCAGTTCTTC. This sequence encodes CASSFYSGVKHEQFF.

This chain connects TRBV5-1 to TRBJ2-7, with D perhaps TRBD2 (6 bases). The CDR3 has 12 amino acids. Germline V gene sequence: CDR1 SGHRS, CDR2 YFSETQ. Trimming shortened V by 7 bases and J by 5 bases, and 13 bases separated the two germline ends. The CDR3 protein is CASSPGGNEQYF. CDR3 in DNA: TGCGCCAGCTCCCCCGGCGGGAACGAGCAGTACTTC.